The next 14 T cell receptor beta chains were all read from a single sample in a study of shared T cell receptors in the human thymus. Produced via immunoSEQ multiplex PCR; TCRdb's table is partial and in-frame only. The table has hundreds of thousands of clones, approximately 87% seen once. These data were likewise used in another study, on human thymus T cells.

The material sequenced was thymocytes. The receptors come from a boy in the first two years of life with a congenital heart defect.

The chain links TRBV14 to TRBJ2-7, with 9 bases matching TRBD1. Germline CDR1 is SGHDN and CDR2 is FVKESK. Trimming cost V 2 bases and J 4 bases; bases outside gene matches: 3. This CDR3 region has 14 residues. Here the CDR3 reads CASSQRTGEYEQYF. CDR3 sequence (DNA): TGTGCCAGCAGCCAACGGACAGGGGAGTACGAGCAGTACTTC.

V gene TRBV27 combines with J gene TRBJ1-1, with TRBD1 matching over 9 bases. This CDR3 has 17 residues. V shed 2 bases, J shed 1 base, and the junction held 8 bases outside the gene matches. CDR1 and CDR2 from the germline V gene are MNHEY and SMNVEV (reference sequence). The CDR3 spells CASSLRWGQGRNTEAFF. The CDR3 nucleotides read TGTGCCAGCAGTTTACGTTGGGGACAGGGAAGGAACACTGAAGCTTTCTTT.

The CDR3 DNA is TGTGCCAGCAGCTTGGTACTAGCGGGAGATCGCGAGCAGTACTTC. Protein sequence: CASSLVLAGDREQYF. J is TRBJ2-7 and V is TRBV5-5, with 11 bases aligning to TRBD2. The CDR3 length is 15 residues. The germline gives CDR1 SGHKS, CDR2 YYEKEE (reference sequence). V lost 0 bases and J lost 6; bases outside the gene matches: 5. The full variable domain, rest sourced from reference TRBV5-5 and TRBJ2-7, is DAGVTQSPTHLIKTRGQQVTLRCSPISGHKSVSWYQQVLGQGPQFIFQYYEKEERGRGNFPDRFSARQFPNYSSELNVNALLLGDSALYLCASSLVLAGDREQYFGPGTRLTVT.

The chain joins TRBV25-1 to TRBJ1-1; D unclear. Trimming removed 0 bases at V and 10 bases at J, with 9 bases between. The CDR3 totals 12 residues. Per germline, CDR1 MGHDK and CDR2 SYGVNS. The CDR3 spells CASSEYRSGAFF. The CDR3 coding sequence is TGTGCCAGCAGTGAATATAGATCGGGAGCTTTCTTT.

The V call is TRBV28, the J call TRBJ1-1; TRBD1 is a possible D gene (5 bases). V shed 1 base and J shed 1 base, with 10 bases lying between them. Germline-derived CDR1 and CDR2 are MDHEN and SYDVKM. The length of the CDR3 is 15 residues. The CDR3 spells CASSLSGTQNTEAFF. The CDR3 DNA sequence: TGTGCCAGCAGTTTATCTGGGACTCAGAACACTGAAGCTTTCTTT.

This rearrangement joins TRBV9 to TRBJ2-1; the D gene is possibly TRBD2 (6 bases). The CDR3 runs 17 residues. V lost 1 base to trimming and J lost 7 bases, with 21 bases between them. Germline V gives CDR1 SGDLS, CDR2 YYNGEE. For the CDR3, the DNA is TGTGCCAGCAGCGTAATGTTGGCGGGGCCCCTAAGGAATGAGCAGTTCTTC. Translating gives CASSVMLAGPLRNEQFF.

This chain's CDR3 is CASSQQGQDLYNSPLHF. CDR3 sequence (DNA): TGTGCCAGCAGCCAACAGGGACAGGACCTCTATAATTCACCCCTCCACTTT. This sequence joins TRBV5-6 and TRBJ1-6, with 8 bases matching TRBD1. The junction had 9 bases not matched to a gene; V was cut back by 4 bases and J by 3 bases. In germline, CDR1 is SGHDT, CDR2 YYEEEE. CDR3 length: 17 amino acids.

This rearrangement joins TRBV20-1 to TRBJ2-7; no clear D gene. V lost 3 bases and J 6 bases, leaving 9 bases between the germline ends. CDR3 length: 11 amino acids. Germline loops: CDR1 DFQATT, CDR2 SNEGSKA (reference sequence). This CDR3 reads CSARGSFEQYF. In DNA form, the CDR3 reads TGCAGTGCTAGGGGCAGTTTCGAGCAGTACTTC.

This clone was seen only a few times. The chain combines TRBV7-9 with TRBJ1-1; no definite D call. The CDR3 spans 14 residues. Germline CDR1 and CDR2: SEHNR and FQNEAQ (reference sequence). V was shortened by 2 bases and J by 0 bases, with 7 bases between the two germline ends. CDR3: CASSLNGLNTEAFF. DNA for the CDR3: TGTGCCAGCAGCTTAAATGGCCTGAACACTGAAGCTTTCTTT.

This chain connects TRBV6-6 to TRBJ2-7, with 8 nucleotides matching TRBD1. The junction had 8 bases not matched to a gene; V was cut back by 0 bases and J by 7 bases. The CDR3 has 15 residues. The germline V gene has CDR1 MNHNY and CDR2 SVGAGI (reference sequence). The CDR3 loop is CASSYSPDRAMEQYF. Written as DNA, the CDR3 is TGTGCCAGCAGTTACTCCCCGGACAGGGCGATGGAGCAGTACTTC.

The CDR3 DNA reads as TGTGCCAGTAGTATTAGCGGGCCTACGAACACTGAAGCTTTCTTT. It codes for CASSISGPTNTEAFF. This chain joins TRBV19 and TRBJ1-1; D is ambiguous. CDR1 and CDR2 from the germline V gene are LNHDA and SQIVND (reference sequence). Trimming shortened V by 3 bases and J by 1 base, and 12 bases separated the two germline ends. CDR3 length: 15 amino acids. Based on the CDR3 plus reference TRBV19 and TRBJ1-1, the full variable domain is DGGITQSPKYLFRKEGQNVTLSCEQNLNHDAMYWYRQDPGQGLRLIYYSQIVNDFQKGDIAEGYSVSREKKESFPLTVTSAQKNPTAFYLCASSISGPTNTEAFFGQGTRLTVV.

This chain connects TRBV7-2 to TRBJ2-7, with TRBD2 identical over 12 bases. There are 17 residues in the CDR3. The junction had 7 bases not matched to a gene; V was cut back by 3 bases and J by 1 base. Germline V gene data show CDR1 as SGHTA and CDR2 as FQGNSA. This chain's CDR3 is CASSLSTSGRISYEQYF. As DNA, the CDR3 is TGTGCCAGCAGCTTGTCTACTAGCGGGAGGATTTCCTACGAGCAGTACTTC.

Here the CDR3 reads CASSSWTGDSYNEQFF. CDR3 DNA: TGTGCCAGCAGTTCATGGACAGGGGACTCCTACAATGAGCAGTTCTTC. The V call is TRBV28, the J call TRBJ2-1, with TRBD1 matching over 9 bases. V shed 4 bases and J 0 bases; nucleotides not matched to a gene: 4. CDR1 is MDHEN and CDR2 is SYDVKM in the germline V gene. There are 16 residues in the CDR3.

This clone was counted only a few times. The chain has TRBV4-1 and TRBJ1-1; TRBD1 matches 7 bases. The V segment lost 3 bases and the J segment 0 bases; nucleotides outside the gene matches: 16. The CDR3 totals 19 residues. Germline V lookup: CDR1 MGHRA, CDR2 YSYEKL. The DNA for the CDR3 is TGCGCCAGCAGCCAGTCGGGACAGAGTATGGGTTACATGAACACTGAAGCTTTCTTT. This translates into CASSQSGQSMGYMNTEAFF.